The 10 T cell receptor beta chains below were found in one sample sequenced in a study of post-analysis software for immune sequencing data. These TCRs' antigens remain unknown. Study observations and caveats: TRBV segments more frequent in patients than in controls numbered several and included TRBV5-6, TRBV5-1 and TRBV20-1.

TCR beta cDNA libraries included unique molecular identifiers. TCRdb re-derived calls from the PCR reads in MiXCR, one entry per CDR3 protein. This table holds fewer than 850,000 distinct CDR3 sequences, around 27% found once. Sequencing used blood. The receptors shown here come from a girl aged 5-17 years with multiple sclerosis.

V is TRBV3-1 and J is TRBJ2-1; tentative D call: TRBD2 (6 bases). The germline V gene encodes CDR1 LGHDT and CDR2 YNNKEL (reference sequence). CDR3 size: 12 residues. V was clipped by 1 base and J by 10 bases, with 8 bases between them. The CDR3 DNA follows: TGTGCCAGCAGCCAAGGAAGCGGGGAGCAGTTCTTC. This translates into CASSQGSGEQFF.

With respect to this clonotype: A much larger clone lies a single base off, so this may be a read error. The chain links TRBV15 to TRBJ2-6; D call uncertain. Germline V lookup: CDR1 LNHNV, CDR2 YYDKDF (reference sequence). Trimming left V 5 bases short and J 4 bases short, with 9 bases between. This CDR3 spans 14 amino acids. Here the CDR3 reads CATSFGMGANVLTF. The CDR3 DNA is TGTGCCACCAGCTTTGGGATGGGGGCCAACGTCCTGACTTTC.

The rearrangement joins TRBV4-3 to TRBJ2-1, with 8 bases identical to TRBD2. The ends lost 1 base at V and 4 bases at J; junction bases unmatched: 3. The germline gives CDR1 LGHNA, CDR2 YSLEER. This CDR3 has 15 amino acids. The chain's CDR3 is CASSQGGRPYNEQFF. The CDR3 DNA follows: TGCGCCAGCAGCCAAGGCGGGAGGCCTTACAATGAGCAGTTCTTC.

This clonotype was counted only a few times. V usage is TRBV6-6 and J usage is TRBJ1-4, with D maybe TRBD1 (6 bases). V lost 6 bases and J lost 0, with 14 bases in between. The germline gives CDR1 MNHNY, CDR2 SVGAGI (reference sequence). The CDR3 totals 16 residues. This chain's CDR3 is CASRRGEAATNEKLFF. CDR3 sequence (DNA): TGTGCCAGCAGGAGGGGGGAGGCAGCAACTAATGAAAAACTGTTTTTT.

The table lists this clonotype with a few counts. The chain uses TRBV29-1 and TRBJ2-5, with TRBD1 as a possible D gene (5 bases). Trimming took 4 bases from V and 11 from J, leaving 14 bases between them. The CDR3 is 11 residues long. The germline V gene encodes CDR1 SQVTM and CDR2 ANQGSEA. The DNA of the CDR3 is TGCAGCGTTGCAGACAGTAGGAAGCAGTACTTC. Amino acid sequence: CSVADSRKQYF.

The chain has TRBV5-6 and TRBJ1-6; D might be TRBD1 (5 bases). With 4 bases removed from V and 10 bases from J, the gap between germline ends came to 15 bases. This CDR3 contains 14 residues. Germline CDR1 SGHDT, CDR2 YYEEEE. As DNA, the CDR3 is TGTGCCAGCAGCCCCAATCCCGGGGGATCACCCCTCCACTTT. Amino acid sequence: CASSPNPGGSPLHF.

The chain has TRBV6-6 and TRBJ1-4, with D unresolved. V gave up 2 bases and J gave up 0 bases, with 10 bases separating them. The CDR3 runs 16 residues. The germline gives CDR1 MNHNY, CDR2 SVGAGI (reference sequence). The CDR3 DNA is TGTGCCAGCAGTTACGCCGGCGGGGCAACTAATGAAAAACTGTTTTTT. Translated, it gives CASSYAGGATNEKLFF.

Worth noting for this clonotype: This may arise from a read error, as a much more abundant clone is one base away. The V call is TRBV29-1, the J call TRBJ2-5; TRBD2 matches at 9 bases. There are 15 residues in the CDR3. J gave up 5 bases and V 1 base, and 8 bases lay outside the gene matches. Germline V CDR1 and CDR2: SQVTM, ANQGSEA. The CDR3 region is CSVEGLAGPHETQYF. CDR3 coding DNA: TGCAGCGTTGAAGGTCTAGCGGGACCCCATGAGACCCAGTACTTC. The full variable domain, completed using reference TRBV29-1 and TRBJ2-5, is SAVISQKPSRDICQRGTSLTIQCQVDSQVTMMFWYRQQPGQSLTLIATANQGSEATYESGFVIDKFPISRPNLTFSTLTVSNMSPEDSSIYLCSVEGLAGPHETQYFGPGTRLLVL.

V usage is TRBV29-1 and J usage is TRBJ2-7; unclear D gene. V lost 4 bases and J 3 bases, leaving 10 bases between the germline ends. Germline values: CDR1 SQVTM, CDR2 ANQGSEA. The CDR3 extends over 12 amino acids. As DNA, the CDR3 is TGCAGCGTTGTAACCAAAAACTACGAGCAGTACTTC. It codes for CSVVTKNYEQYF.

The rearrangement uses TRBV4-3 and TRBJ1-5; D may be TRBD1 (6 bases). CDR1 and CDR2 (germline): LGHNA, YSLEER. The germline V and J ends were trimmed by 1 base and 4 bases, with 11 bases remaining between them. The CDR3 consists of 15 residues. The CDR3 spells CASSQGRTDNQPQHF. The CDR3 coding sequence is TGCGCCAGCAGCCAAGGAAGGACAGATAATCAGCCCCAGCATTTT.